This entry is about one TCR beta chain. The specificity of this receptor is unknown. No base-level quality is on record; no much larger clone is a single base apart. The library was made by the immunoSEQ multiplex PCR assay. The multiplex PCR relied on a mix of 60 forward primers for TCR Vbeta segments and 13 reverse primers for TCR Jbeta segments. Amplification of the CDR3 region of rearranged TCR beta genes was performed with a multiplex PCR assay on genomic DNA. On the Illumina HiSeq System, the amplified TCR beta libraries were sequenced as 87-base-pair reads. The paper's data handling went like this. A later analysis tallied tens of millions of unique TCR beta chains across the 666 repertoires, and about 10 million of those chains were shared by two or more donors. Raw reads were error-corrected and collapsed into unique sequences with a nearest-neighbor algorithm that merged closely related sequences to remove PCR and sequencing errors. To assign V, D and J gene segments, CDR3 sequences were aligned to IMGT reference sequences. For a sequence to be retained, at least a six-nucleotide match to both a V gene segment and a J gene segment was required. A rearrangement was called productive if the CDR3 had no stop codons and remained in frame with V and J, and every other rearrangement was called non-productive. CDR3 was defined according to IMGT convention as the region running from the second conserved V-encoded cysteine to the conserved J-encoded phenylalanine. The earlier analysis of roughly 590 of the donors excluded any sequence lacking an unambiguous match to a single V gene segment. In an earlier analysis of about 590 of the donors, a V segment was called functional when productive rearrangements were above 56.7%, and segregating when the standard deviation between donors exceeded 5%. A statistical classification framework was developed to diagnose cytomegalovirus status using the catalog of TCR beta chain sequences. A later analysis assigned V and J genes by comparing TCR nucleotide sequences with IMGT/GENE-DB human TR gene sequences. In a later analysis, CDR3 sequences and most-parsimonious VDJ recombination scenarios were assigned using the TCRdist pipeline. In a later analysis, each TCR beta chain was defined by its CDR3 amino acid sequence together with its V-gene family, and reads lacking a unique V-gene family were excluded. To address suspected cross-contamination and a sequencing artifact, a later analysis removed approximately 600 highly shared, low-generation-probability nucleotide sequences. For each public chain, a later analysis derived a clonal expansion index from normalized ranks of inferred template counts within each repertoire. Generation probabilities in a later analysis came from a VDJ recombination model fitted to out-of-frame rearrangements, and those results were checked against IGoR. In a later analysis, TCR-TCR, TCR-HLA and TCR-CMV co-occurrence was scored with hypergeometric tests, and a repertoire-size bias correction was applied to TCR pairs. To estimate false discovery rates, a later analysis permuted the HLA or CMV assignments 20 times. A later analysis grouped co-occurring TCRs with DBSCAN, adding TCRdist sequence similarity when clustering within HLA-allele-positive subsets. Repertoires with fewer than 30,000 or more than 120,000 public chains were left out of co-occurrence clustering, as were a few repertoires with anomalous nucleotide sharing. The table comes from immuneACCESS by way of TCRdb, which keeps in-frame sequences with V and J called. Part of the clones is missing from these tables; in studies checked, under half for an unresolved V gene and the rest for unknown reasons. Clonal size and the V and J genes are those of that table, whereas D and trimming came from the DNA. The sample profile shows 150,000 to 180,000 clones; roughly 75% of them were found once. In total, the top ten clones hold under 1.5% of the sample.

The cohort was made up of 500 to 800 healthy bone marrow donors. All cohort members were sampled while nominally healthy, although unrecorded immune exposures were likely present. The donor was CMV seronegative and was included in the group of about 350 seronegative cohort members. Each donor provided a peripheral blood sample, and peripheral blood mononuclear cells were used for TCR beta sequencing. Genomic DNA extraction from the blood cell samples was performed with the Qiagen DNeasy Blood Extraction Kit. There are 16 amino acids in the CDR3, from cysteine to phenylalanine inclusive. Solely the CDR3 DNA is kept, with 48 bases framed from the first base. For CDR1 and CDR2, the germline V gene (reference sequence) lists SEHNR and FQNEAQ. Deletion took 3 bases off V and 10 bases off J, with a span of 22 bases between the germline ends. These data belong to a study of cytomegalovirus exposure and HLA in healthy donors (TCRdb year 2017). About the full investigation: An earlier analysis of roughly 630 of the donors reported 250 to 350 Gb of sequence data and roughly 110 million unique TCR beta sequences from 150 million to 200 million T cells. Approximately 310 gigabases of sequencing data and around 87 million unique TCR sequences were included in an early release covering around 650 HLA-typed donors. The genetic ancestry cluster associated with self-reported Caucasian donors included 81% of the 398 genotyped donors. The study was designed to test whether signatures of past pathogen exposure could be identified by cataloging public T cell receptors. The T cell repertoires of roughly 660 subjects were profiled by immunosequencing and related to cytomegalovirus serostatus. Along with the approximately 600-subject first cohort, a separate validation cohort of around 110 different subjects was used. To predict cytomegalovirus infection status, the study combined high-throughput TCR immunosequencing, statistical association of individual TCRs with disease status, and machine learning. A later analysis re-analyzed previously published TCR beta repertoires from approximately 700 donors and added high-resolution HLA genotyping to study TCR occurrence patterns. The later analysis used no new phenotypic data to find candidate immune exposures, relying instead on TCR beta sequences and their occurrence across donors. To decide whether each TCR beta V gene segment behaved as functional or pseudogenic, an earlier analysis of approximately 600 of the donors relied on high-throughput TCR beta sequencing. Donor age, sex, ethnicity and CMV serostatus were compiled alongside the repertoire data. A later genetic analysis used genome-wide SNP genotypes for about 60% of the 666 donors, treating that subset as a discovery cohort. Every repertoire in the discovery cohort had been generated on one and the same sequencing platform. HLA typing covered class I and class II loci at four-digit resolution. The number of typed donors differed by locus: roughly 629-640 for A, B, C, DRB1 and DQB1; 522 for DQA1; about 600 for DPA1; and roughly 450 for DPB1. Because of strong linkage in the cohort, roughly five DR-DQ haplotypes were treated as single units for association and clustering. Across about 370 genotyped donors of the cohort, an average of about 240,000 unique TCR beta nucleotide sequences per donor were sequenced, and roughly a sixth of those sequences were non-productive. Points the paper makes about the study in general: In a later analysis, TCR association rates were found to vary across HLA loci, with the most associated TCRs seen for DRB1 alleles and the fewest for HLA-C alleles. In a later analysis, more than 15,000 TCR beta sequences were associated with specific HLA alleles at a false discovery rate of 0.05. According to a later genetic analysis, donors in an Asian-associated ancestry cluster had fewer N-insertions in productive TCRs than the approximately 610-donor mean. CMV serostatus was the only immune exposure information available for the cohort. A few of the identified cytomegalovirus-associated TCR beta chains were confirmed in vitro to be specific for cytomegalovirus antigens. This cohort had only TCR beta chains sequenced, and the lack of alpha or paired-chain data limited which features could be detected. A later genetic analysis associated a missense DCLRE1C variant with V-gene and J-gene trimming of TCR beta chains, and an independent cohort replicated the association. The classifier was reported to diagnose cytomegalovirus status with high specificity and sensitivity in both the original and validation cohorts. Because HLA typing was unavailable for some donors at each locus, only the typed subset was used in association tests. Across donors, most TCR sequences were observed very rarely, whereas some public TCRs were present in many individuals. Some IMGT-functional V segments, including TRBV6-2 and TRBV6-3, could not be distinguished by the 87-base-pair reads and were therefore excluded. The earlier analysis of approximately 560 of the donors excluded seventeen rarely observed V segments, including chromosome 9 orphons, because counts were too low. A cluster of highly shared sequence variants was judged likely to represent a technical artifact of the sequencing pipeline. Linkage disequilibrium might explain the correlated functional status among segregating V segments, but an unknown experimental factor could not be ruled out. In a later analysis, most CMV-associated TCR beta chains were found to appear HLA-restricted, with HLA associations seemingly driven largely by CMV exposure. According to a later analysis, parvovirus B19, influenza, CMV and Epstein-Barr virus appeared linked to several top co-occurrence clusters. A total of fewer than 200 TCR beta chains were listed by the study as associated with cytomegalovirus. Sequencing depth was assumed to be roughly uniform across donors in the presence/absence analyses, though that assumption may not hold. A further reported finding was that TCR beta sequences accurately predicted the HLA-A and HLA-B alleles for most subjects in the first cohort. It was suggested by the authors that the approach could potentially be generalized to other disease states and immunological phenotypes. A later analysis found that HLA-associated TCR beta chains were more clonally expanded and had lower generation probabilities than equally common non-associated chains. When HLA alleles, especially DR and DQ, strongly co-occurred, TCR associations were difficult to assign to individual alleles. An earlier analysis of approximately 540 of the donors showed that most TCR beta V segments appeared in productive rearrangements either about 90% or about 30% of the time, which broadly matched IMGT annotations.

This sequence uses TRBV7-9 and TRBJ1-3; matching of 5 bases hints at TRBD1 as the D gene. Sequencing was done on a sample of PBMCs. The receptor's source is a man aged 18 to 29 in good health and CMV-seronegative. The CDR3 here reads CASSFLFRGTSRTIYF. The DNA is TGTGCCAGCAGCTTCCTATTCCGGGGGACGAGCAGAACCATATATTTT.